This TCR beta chain derives from a study of OX40 agonist ivuxolimab in advanced cancers. Autoimmune disease history or systemic immunosuppression disqualified patients. Trimming took 11 bases from V and 3 from J, leaving 18 bases between them. The CDR3 is 14 amino acids. The germline gives CDR1 MDHEN, CDR2 SYDVKM. Broader study findings: With doses of 0.1-3.0 mg/kg, partial responders showed among the lowest clonal expansion. Averaged across samples, CD8+ T cells carried more expanded clones than CD4+ did. Also showing low normalized T-cell clonal expansion were some of the nonresponders.

Points on this clone: Its target is unknown.

Data came from immunoSEQ multiplex PCR; TCRdb stores just in-frame clones and leaves some out. The table includes 60,000 to 70,000 clones, almost 85% detected once. This specimen consisted of CD4+ or CD8+ T cells sorted from blood, obtained in a trial of the OX40 agonist ivuxolimab. This clonotype was obtained from an adult with an advanced solid tumor such as melanoma, head and neck, liver or kidney cancer. V usage is TRBV28 and J usage is TRBJ2-3, with a tentative D call TRBD2 (6 bases). This CDR3 is CAGNGGPKTDTQYF. For the CDR3, the DNA is TGTGCCGGGAATGGAGGGCCGAAAACAGATACGCAGTATTTT.